This T cell receptor (beta chain) was identified during a study of immune evolution from preneoplasia to lung adenocarcinoma. This table comes from immunoSEQ multiplex PCR, and its TCRdb copy is limited to in-frame clones, with some not included. Among several thousand clones listed, around 80% were seen once. Trimming stripped 4 bases from V and 6 bases from J, with 16 bases between. The CDR3 loop spans 15 amino acids. Germline-derived CDR1 and CDR2 are MDHEN and SYDVKM. The gene calls are TRBV28 and TRBJ1-5; D ambiguous. Material for sequencing was FFPE invasive lung adenocarcinoma tissue. The origin of this receptor is a person in their 60s with lung adenocarcinoma. In DNA, the CDR3 is TGTGCCAGCAGTTCTAGGAGGGCGTCGGGTCAGCCCCAGCATTTT. The encoded protein is CASSSRRASGQPQHF.